The 20 T cell receptor beta chains listed next were all sequenced from one sample in a study of CD8 T cells in ankylosing spondylitis (dated by TCRdb to the late 2010s). Overall results and qualifications from the work: A TCR beta motif made up of several highly homologous amino acid variants appeared to be characteristic of blood from ankylosing spondylitis patients.

Library preparation was by 5' RACE. The sample was run on an Illumina HiSeq 2500. Starting from the raw public reads, TCRdb applied fastp trimming at Q25, assembled clones with MiXCR and retained in-frame beta chains. All rows with the same CDR3 protein become a single entry with the most common DNA and genes. Recorded for this sample are about 700,000 distinct CDR3 sequences; 15% to 20% of them occurred a single time. The ten largest clones capture roughly a fifth of the sample. Their antigen targets remain unknown. Sequenced sample: blood, either unsorted or a sorted T cell fraction (not recorded which). These receptors originate from a male donor with ankylosing spondylitis.

This clonotype was observed many times. V is TRBV5-1 and J is TRBJ2-7, with 8 nucleotides matching TRBD2. Germline CDR1 and CDR2: SGHRS and YFSETQ. With 0 bases clipped from V and 4 bases from J, the junction kept 6 bases outside the gene matches. The CDR3 sequence is 15 residues long. The CDR3: CASSLDSGAQYEQYF. CDR3 bases: TGCGCCAGCAGCTTGGATAGCGGGGCTCAGTACGAGCAGTACTTC.

The chain uses TRBV20-1 and TRBJ2-3, with D possibly being TRBD1 (5 bases). Germline assignment: CDR1 DFQATT and CDR2 SNEGSKA (reference sequence). The CDR3 runs to 15 residues. The V end lost 0 bases, the J end lost 4 bases, and 14 bases lay between the germline ends. The CDR3 DNA sequence: TGCAGTGCTAGAGATTTAGGGGCGCCGGCAGATACGCAGTATTTT. Translated: CSARDLGAPADTQYF.

The V call is TRBV6-2 or TRBV6-3, the J call TRBJ1-2; D possibly corresponds to TRBD1 (5 bases). This CDR3 is built from 13 residues. V lost 2 bases to trimming and J lost 8 bases, with 12 bases between them. CDR1 and CDR2 (germline): MNHEY, SVGEGT. CDR3 loop: CASSYGGGKGYTF. CDR3 nucleotides: TGTGCCAGCAGTTACGGGGGAGGGAAAGGCTACACCTTC.

This clonotype showed up many times. The DNA for the CDR3 is TGTGCCAGCAGTTATTATATCGGAACAGATACGCAGTATTTT. Protein product: CASSYYIGTDTQYF. The chain is built from TRBV6-5 and TRBJ2-3; no clear D. Germline V gene sequence: CDR1 MNHEY, CDR2 SVGAGI. The CDR3 contains 14 residues. V was trimmed by 3 bases and J by 3 bases, leaving 10 bases between them.

This clonotype was detected only a few times. V and J are TRBV7-2 and TRBJ1-2; TRBD1 is a possible D gene (6 bases). The CDR3 has 13 residues. The V end was cut by 5 bases, the J end by 4 bases, with 11 bases between. Per germline, CDR1 SGHTA and CDR2 FQGNSA. CDR3: CASSEDRIYGYTF. DNA for the CDR3: TGTGCCAGCAGCGAGGACAGAATCTATGGCTACACCTTC.

This clonotype was seen at least ten times. The V and J genes are TRBV24-1 and TRBJ2-1; D ambiguous. The CDR3 is 15 residues long. CDR1 and CDR2 from the germline V gene are KGHDR and SFDVKD. Between the trimmed V and J ends, which lost 2 bases and 0 bases, there was a span of 7 bases. CDR3 residues: CATSDSGRSYNEQFF. For the CDR3, the DNA is TGTGCCACCAGTGATTCGGGCCGCTCCTACAATGAGCAGTTCTTC.

This rearrangement joins TRBV20-1 to TRBJ2-5; 7 nucleotides line up with TRBD2. Looked up from germline, CDR1 is DFQATT and CDR2 is SNEGSKA (reference sequence). This CDR3 is 13 amino acids long. The CDR3 DNA reads as TGCAGCGCCGGAGGCGGGGGACAAGAGACCCAGTACTTC. Translated: CSAGGGGQETQYF.

The chain is built from TRBV5-1 and TRBJ2-1; D is possibly TRBD1 (6 bases). The germline V gene has CDR1 SGHRS and CDR2 YFSETQ. The CDR3 contains 13 residues. Trimming left V 4 bases short and J 6 bases short, with 11 bases between. As DNA, the CDR3 is TGCGCCAGCAGCCTCAGACAGGCCAATGAGCAGTTCTTC. Its protein product is CASSLRQANEQFF.

The CDR3 region has the DNA TGTGCCAGCAGCCCACGACAGTCCGGGGGGACCCAGTACTTC. This codes for CASSPRQSGGTQYF. The chain recombines TRBV3-1 with TRBJ2-5; perhaps TRBD2 as D (6 bases). V dropped 4 bases and J dropped 7 bases, with 16 bases sitting between them. This CDR3 is 14 amino acids long. CDR1 is LGHDT and CDR2 is YNNKEL in the germline V gene (reference sequence).

The DNA of the CDR3 is TGTGCCAGCAGCTTGGCAACAACTAGCGGGGGCTCCTACAATGAGCAGTTCTTC. Amino acids: CASSLATTSGGSYNEQFF. This chain joins TRBV5-6 and TRBJ2-1; TRBD2 agrees at 11 bases. Looked up from germline, CDR1 is SGHDT and CDR2 is YYEEEE. The CDR3 covers 18 residues. V was clipped by 0 bases and J by 0 bases; unmatched bases: 5.

The genes are TRBV5-1 and TRBJ2-7, with D perhaps assigned TRBD1 or TRBD2 (6 bases each). CDR1 and CDR2 from the germline V gene are SGHRS and YFSETQ. V gave up 5 bases and J gave up 0 bases, with 12 bases separating them. The CDR3 extends over 14 amino acids. CDR3 protein: CASRRDMSSYEQYF. CDR3 coding DNA: TGCGCCAGCAGGCGGGACATGAGCTCCTACGAGCAGTACTTC.

The chain carries TRBV27 and TRBJ2-2, with TRBD2 matching 8 bases. From germline, CDR1 is MNHEY and CDR2 SMNVEV (reference sequence). Germline trimming cut 3 bases from V and 7 bases from J; bases unmatched to any gene: 4. This CDR3 is 14 amino acids long. Here the CDR3 DNA reads TGTGCCAGCAGTTTGCGGGGGGCCCTCGGGGAGCTGTTTTTT. Translating it yields CASSLRGALGELFF.

The V gene is TRBV11-3, the J gene TRBJ1-6; maybe TRBD1 (5 bases). The V end was cut by 6 bases, the J end by 7 bases, with 13 bases between. This CDR3 has 14 amino acids. The germline CDR1 and CDR2 sequences are SGHNT and YENEEA. Here the CDR3 DNA reads TGTGCCAGCAGTAGTACCGGGGCGAATTCACCCCTCCACTTT. Its translation is CASSSTGANSPLHF.

The chain uses TRBV9 and TRBJ2-7, with 9 bases lining up with TRBD1. The CDR3 extends over 17 amino acids. From germline, CDR1 is SGDLS and CDR2 YYNGEE. With 4 bases clipped from V and 6 bases from J, the junction kept 17 bases outside the gene matches. The CDR3 sequence is CASSPFLTGGVSGEQYF. CDR3 in DNA: TGTGCCAGCAGCCCTTTCCTCACAGGGGGCGTATCGGGCGAGCAGTACTTC.

A few counts support this clonotype. The chain employs TRBV6-1 and TRBJ1-1; 9 nucleotides agree with TRBD1. The CDR3 spans 13 residues. V dropped 7 bases and J dropped 4; count of bases not matched to a gene: 4. Germline loops: CDR1 MNHNS, CDR2 SASEGT. The CDR3 loop reads CASKTGGGTEAFF. The DNA for the CDR3 is TGTGCCAGCAAAACAGGGGGCGGCACTGAAGCTTTCTTT.

V usage is TRBV11-2 and J usage is TRBJ2-7; TRBD2 matches at 13 bases. Germline CDR1 is SGHAT and CDR2 is FQNNGV. The CDR3 has 18 residues. V lost 1 base and J lost 0; bases outside the gene matches: 6. This chain's CDR3 is CASSLGLAGGTHSYEQYF. The CDR3, as DNA: TGTGCCAGCAGCTTAGGACTAGCGGGAGGCACCCACTCCTACGAGCAGTACTTC.

The chain recombines TRBV7-6 with TRBJ2-2; 7 nucleotides agree with TRBD1. V lost 5 bases and J lost 7; bases outside the gene matches: 13. This CDR3 is 16 amino acids long. Germline V lookup: CDR1 SGHVS, CDR2 FNYEAQ. In DNA form, the CDR3 reads TGTGCCAGCAGCCCCACACGGGACAGAACAAACGGGGAGCTGTTTTTT. It encodes CASSPTRDRTNGELFF.

For the CDR3, the DNA is TGTGCCAGCAGTCTCCTAGCAAATCAGCCCCAGCATTTT. It is translated as CASSLLANQPQHF. This rearrangement joins TRBV27 to TRBJ1-5; no clear D. Germline V gives CDR1 MNHEY, CDR2 SMNVEV (reference sequence). The CDR3 is 13 amino acids. With 5 bases removed from V and 4 bases from J, the gap between germline ends came to 9 bases.

This clonotype was seen only a few times. V gene TRBV7-6 combines with J gene TRBJ1-5; the D gene is possibly TRBD1 (6 bases). CDR1 is SGHVS, CDR2 FNYEAQ, per germline. V gave up 1 base and J gave up 5 bases, with 15 bases separating them. The CDR3 is 16 residues long. CDR3 bases: TGTGCCAGCAGCTTAGGGTGGGGGCGCTCGGATCAGCCCCAGCATTTT. It encodes CASSLGWGRSDQPQHF.

This clonotype has a handful of counts. This chain joins TRBV5-1 and TRBJ2-3; D ambiguous. With 2 bases removed from V and 4 bases from J, the gap between germline ends came to 17 bases. The germline gives CDR1 SGHRS, CDR2 YFSETQ. The CDR3 is made up of 16 amino acids. The DNA for the CDR3 is TGCGCCAGCAGCTTCGTGGACCCGCTAGACGCAGATACGCAGTATTTT. Translating gives CASSFVDPLDADTQYF. Based on the CDR3 plus reference TRBV5-1 and TRBJ2-3, the full variable domain is KAGVTQTPRYLIKTRGQQVTLSCSPISGHRSVSWYQQTPGQGLQFLFEYFSETQRNKGNFPGRFSGRQFSNSRSEMNVSTLELGDSALYLCASSFVDPLDADTQYFGPGTRLTVL.